This T cell receptor beta chain was recovered during a study of cytomegalovirus exposure and HLA in healthy donors. On the study more broadly: The roughly 120 validation repertoires matched the approximately 670 first-cohort repertoires in platform, a later analysis reported.

The table lists this clone with a count of one. Its antigen is unknown. Repertoires were generated with immunoSEQ multiplex PCR, while TCRdb's copy carries only in-frame clones and drops some. The sample lists under 150,000 clones, about 86% seen once, with 7% to 9% in the top ten. Findings and limits, study-wide: CMV antigen specificity was confirmed in vitro for a few CMV-associated chains. High sensitivity and specificity were reportedly achieved when the classifier diagnosed cytomegalovirus status. The listing of roughly 160 TCR beta chains classed them as cytomegalovirus-associated.

V lost 2 bases to trimming and J lost 6 bases, with 20 bases between them. Germline V gene sequence: CDR1 MNHEY, CDR2 SMNVEV (reference sequence). The CDR3 covers 16 residues. The chain employs TRBV27 and TRBJ2-7; TRBD1 might be the D (6 bases). The sequenced sample was PBMCs. This TCR was sampled from a woman aged 18-30 years in good health and CMV-seropositive. DNA of the CDR3: TGTGCCAGCAGTTTACCCGACCCCCCGACAGGTCGCGAGCAGTACTTC. Protein sequence: CASSLPDPPTGREQYF.